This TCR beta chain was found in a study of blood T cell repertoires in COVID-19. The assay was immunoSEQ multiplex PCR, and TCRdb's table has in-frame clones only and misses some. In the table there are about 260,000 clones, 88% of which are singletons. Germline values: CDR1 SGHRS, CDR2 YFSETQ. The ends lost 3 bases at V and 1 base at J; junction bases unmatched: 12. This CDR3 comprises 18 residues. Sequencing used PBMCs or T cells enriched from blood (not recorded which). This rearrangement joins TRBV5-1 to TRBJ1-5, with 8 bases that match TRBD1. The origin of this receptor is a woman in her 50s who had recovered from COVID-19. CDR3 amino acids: CASSSPSKGQGSNQPQHF. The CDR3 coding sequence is TGCGCCAGCAGCTCGCCCAGCAAAGGACAGGGCAGCAATCAGCCCCAGCATTTT.